This TCR beta chain comes out of a study of cytomegalovirus exposure and HLA in healthy donors. V lost 6 bases to trimming and J lost 1 base; unmatched junction nucleotides: 5. CDR1 is MNHNS and CDR2 is SASEGT in the germline V gene. CDR3 length: 14 amino acids. 13 Jbeta primers and 60 Vbeta primers were used for the PCR. The assay was immunoSEQ multiplex PCR, and TCRdb's table has in-frame clones only and misses some. Counted here are 100,000 to 150,000 clones, more than 65% occurring once; the ten biggest clones make up 4.2%. What was sequenced was PBMCs. The chain links TRBV6-1 to TRBJ1-1; TRBD1 aligns across 7 bases. The receptor comes from a male donor in good health and CMV-seropositive. Here the CDR3 DNA reads TGTGCCAGCAGCACAGGGGTCGAGAACACTGAAGCTTTCTTT. This sequence encodes CASSTGVENTEAFF.